This passage covers 10 T cell receptor beta chains from one sample sequenced in a study of spatial heterogeneity in lung cancer. TCRdb ran MiXCR on the 5' RACE reads and lists one entry per CDR3 protein. The sample records about 15,000 distinct CDR3 sequences, 6.5% to 8.5% being singletons. Time point given: sample taken at primary tumor resection. Unsorted whole RNA from tumor, nontumor lung or frozen PBMC underwent sequencing. The source material was PBMCs, sampled at surgery. These receptor sequences come from a female donor with early-stage non-small cell lung cancer.

Many counts were recorded for this clonotype. The CDR3 DNA reads TGTGCCAGCAGCGGGGGACAGCTAAACACTGAAGCTTTCTTT. Amino acids: CASSGGQLNTEAFF. The chain links TRBV7-9 to TRBJ1-1; 7 nucleotides align to TRBD1. The CDR3 is 14 residues long. CDR1 is SEHNR and CDR2 is FQNEAQ in the germline V gene (reference sequence). J was trimmed by 2 bases and V by 5 bases; bases with no gene match: 5.

At least ten counts were recorded for this clonotype. The chain joins TRBV25-1 to TRBJ1-1; D is perhaps TRBD1 (6 bases). Germline CDR1 MGHDK, CDR2 SYGVNS. Trimming removed 5 bases from V and 1 base from J, with 11 bases in between. The CDR3 spans 14 residues. The CDR3 region has the DNA TGTGCCAGCAGTCAGGGGTTTGGGAACACTGAAGCTTTCTTT. This sequence encodes CASSQGFGNTEAFF.

Many counts were recorded for this clonotype. In DNA, the CDR3 is TGTGCCAGCAGCTCGCTGACTAGCGGGATCTCCTACAATGAGCAGTTCTTC. This translates into CASSSLTSGISYNEQFF. The chain couples TRBV11-2 to TRBJ2-1, with 11 bases that match TRBD2. The germline gives CDR1 SGHAT, CDR2 FQNNGV. The V gene end was trimmed by 4 bases and the J gene end by 0 bases; junction bases not matched to a gene: 5. The CDR3 spans 17 residues.

There are a few counts of this clonotype. The junction departs from germline at one end; a sequencing error may be responsible. The chain has TRBV7-7 and TRBJ2-3; TRBD1 aligns across 7 bases. The germline CDR1 and CDR2 sequences are SSHAT and FNYEAQ (reference sequence). CDR3 length: 16 amino acids. CDR3 sequence: CASSLAGSGGTDTQYF. Written as DNA, the CDR3 is TGTGCTAGCAGCTTAGCTGGTTCAGGGGGTACAGATACGCAGTATTTT.

There are many counts of this clonotype. V and J are TRBV12-3 or TRBV12-4 and TRBJ2-3, with a weak D call TRBD1 (6 bases). The V gene lost 8 bases and the J gene lost 7 bases, with 16 bases spanning the gap. CDR3 length equals 13 residues. This CDR3 reads CASLPTGSNTQYF. CDR3 coding DNA: TGTGCCAGCCTTCCCACAGGGTCAAATACGCAGTATTTT.

This clonotype counts as medium-sized. The V and J genes are TRBV21-1 and TRBJ1-2. TRBV21-1 is marked as a pseudogene. The CDR3 totals 14 residues. Here the CDR3 DNA reads TGTGCCAGCAGCAAAATATCGAACAACTATGGCTACACCTTC. This gives the protein CASSKISNNYGYTF.

This clonotype has at least ten counts. The chain is built from TRBV23-1 and TRBJ1-4; 9 nucleotides agree with TRBD1. TRBV23-1 is placed among ORFs of uncertain function. J gave up 9 bases and V 0 bases, and 8 bases lay outside the gene matches. The length of the CDR3 is 16 residues. As DNA, the CDR3 is TGCGCCAGCAGTCAATCAGGGACAGGGCAGATGAAAAAACTGTTTTTT. Its translation: CASSQSGTGQMKKLFF.

In its sample, this clonotype was seen many times. The CDR3 loop is CASSLYAEPEETQYF. DNA for the CDR3: TGTGCCAGCAGTTTATACGCAGAGCCTGAAGAGACCCAGTACTTC. This chain links TRBV12-3 or TRBV12-4 with TRBJ2-5; D remains unclear. Trimming removed 2 bases at V and 3 bases at J, with 13 bases between. The CDR3 extends over 15 amino acids.

This clonotype was counted at least ten times. The rearrangement uses TRBV6-5 and TRBJ1-2; D remains unclear. V lost 6 bases and J 5 bases, leaving 22 bases between the germline ends. Germline loops: CDR1 MNHEY, CDR2 SVGAGI. The CDR3 is 16 residues long. The CDR3 bases are TGTGCCAGCAGATACCGGATTGCTGGGCTAGTGTATGGCTACACCTTC. Its translation: CASRYRIAGLVYGYTF.

This clonotype was seen ten or more times. The rearrangement links TRBV28 to TRBJ1-2, with unresolved D. Trimming removed 6 bases from V and 0 bases from J, with 5 bases in between. The length of the CDR3 is 12 residues. Germline CDR1 reads MDHEN; CDR2 reads SYDVKM. CDR3 sequence: CASRDANYGYTF. The CDR3 bases are TGTGCCAGCAGAGACGCTAACTATGGCTACACCTTC.